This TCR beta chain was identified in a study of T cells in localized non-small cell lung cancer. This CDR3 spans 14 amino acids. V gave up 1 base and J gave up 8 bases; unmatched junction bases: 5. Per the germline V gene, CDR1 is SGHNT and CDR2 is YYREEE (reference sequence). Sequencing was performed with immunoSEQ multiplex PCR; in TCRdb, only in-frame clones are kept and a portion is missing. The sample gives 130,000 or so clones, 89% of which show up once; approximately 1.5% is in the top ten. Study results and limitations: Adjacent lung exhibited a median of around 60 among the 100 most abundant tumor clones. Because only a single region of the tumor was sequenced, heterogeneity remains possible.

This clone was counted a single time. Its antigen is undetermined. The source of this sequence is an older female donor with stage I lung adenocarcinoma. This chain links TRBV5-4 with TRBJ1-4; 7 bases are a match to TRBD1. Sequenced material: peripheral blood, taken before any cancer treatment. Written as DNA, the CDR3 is TGTGCCAGCAGCTTGAGACAGGGCGAGGAAAAACTGTTTTTT. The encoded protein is CASSLRQGEEKLFF. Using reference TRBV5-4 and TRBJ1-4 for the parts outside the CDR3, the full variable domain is ETGVTQSPTHLIKTRGQQVTLRCSSQSGHNTVSWYQQALGQGPQFIFQYYREEENGRGNFPPRFSGLQFPNYSSELNVNALELDDSALYLCASSLRQGEEKLFFGSGTQLSVL.